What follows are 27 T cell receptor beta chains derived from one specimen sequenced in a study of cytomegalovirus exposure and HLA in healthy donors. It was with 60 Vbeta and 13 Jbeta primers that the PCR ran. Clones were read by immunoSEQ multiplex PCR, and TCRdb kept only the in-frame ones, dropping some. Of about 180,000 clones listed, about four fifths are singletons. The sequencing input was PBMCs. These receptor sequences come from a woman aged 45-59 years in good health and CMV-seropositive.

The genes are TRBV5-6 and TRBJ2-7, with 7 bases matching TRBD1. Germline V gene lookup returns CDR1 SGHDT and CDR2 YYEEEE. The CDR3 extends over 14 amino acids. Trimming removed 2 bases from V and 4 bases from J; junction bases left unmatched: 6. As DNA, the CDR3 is TGTGCCAGCAGCTTTCCGGGACAGAGTTACGAGCAGTACTTC. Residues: CASSFPGQSYEQYF.

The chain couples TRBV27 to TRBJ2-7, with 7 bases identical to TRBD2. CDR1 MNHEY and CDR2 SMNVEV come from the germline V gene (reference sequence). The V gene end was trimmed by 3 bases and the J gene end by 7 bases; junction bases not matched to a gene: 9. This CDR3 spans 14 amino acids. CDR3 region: CASSLEAGVGEQYF. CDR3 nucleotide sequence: TGTGCCAGCAGTTTGGAGGCGGGAGTGGGGGAGCAGTACTTC.

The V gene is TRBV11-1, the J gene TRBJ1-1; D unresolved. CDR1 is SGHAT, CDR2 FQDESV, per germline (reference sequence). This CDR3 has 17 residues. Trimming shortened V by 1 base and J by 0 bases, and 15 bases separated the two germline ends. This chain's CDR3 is CASSLGGTRRLNTEAFF. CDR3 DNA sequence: TGTGCCAGCAGCTTAGGAGGCACTCGGAGACTGAACACTGAAGCTTTCTTT.

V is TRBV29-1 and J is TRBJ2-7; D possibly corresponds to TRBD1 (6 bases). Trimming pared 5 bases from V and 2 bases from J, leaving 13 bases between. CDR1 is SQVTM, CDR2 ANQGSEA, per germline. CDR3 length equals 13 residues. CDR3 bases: TGCAGCGTTCGCTGGACAGAGACCTACGAGCAGTACTTC. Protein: CSVRWTETYEQYF.

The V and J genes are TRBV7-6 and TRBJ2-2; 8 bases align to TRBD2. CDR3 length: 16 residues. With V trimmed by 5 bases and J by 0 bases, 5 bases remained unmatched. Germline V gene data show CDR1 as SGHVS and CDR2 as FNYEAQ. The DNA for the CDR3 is TGTGCCAGCAGCCTGACGGGAGGGCCGAACACCGGGGAGCTGTTTTTT. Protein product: CASSLTGGPNTGELFF.

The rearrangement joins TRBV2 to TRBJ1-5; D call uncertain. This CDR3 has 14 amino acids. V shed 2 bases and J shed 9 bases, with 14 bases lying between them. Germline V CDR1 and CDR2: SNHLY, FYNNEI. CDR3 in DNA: TGTGCCAGCAGTGAAAATAACGGAGGGAGGCCCCAGCATTTT. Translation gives CASSENNGGRPQHF.

CDR3 amino acids: CASSRTPNGLAGGSEQFF. Here the CDR3 DNA reads TGTGCCAGCAGCCGAACACCGAACGGACTAGCGGGAGGGAGTGAGCAGTTCTTC. V gene TRBV5-4 combines with J gene TRBJ2-1; 15 bases agree with TRBD2. The CDR3 has 18 amino acids. The ends lost 4 bases at V and 9 bases at J; junction bases unmatched: 14. Germline CDR1 is SGHNT and CDR2 is YYREEE (reference sequence).

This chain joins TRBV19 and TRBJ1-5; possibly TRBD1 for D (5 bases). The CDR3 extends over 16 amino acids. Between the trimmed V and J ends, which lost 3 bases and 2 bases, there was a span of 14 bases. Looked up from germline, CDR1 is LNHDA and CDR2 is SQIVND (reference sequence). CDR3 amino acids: CASSIVWQGGNQPQHF. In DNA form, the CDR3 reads TGTGCCAGTAGTATTGTATGGCAGGGTGGCAATCAGCCCCAGCATTTT.

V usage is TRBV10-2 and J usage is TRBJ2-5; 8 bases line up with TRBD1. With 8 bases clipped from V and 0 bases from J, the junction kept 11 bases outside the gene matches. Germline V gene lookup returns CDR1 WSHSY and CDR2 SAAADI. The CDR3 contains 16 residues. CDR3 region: CASLLAGTGHQETQYF. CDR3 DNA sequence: TGCGCCAGCCTTCTGGCCGGGACAGGACACCAAGAGACCCAGTACTTC.

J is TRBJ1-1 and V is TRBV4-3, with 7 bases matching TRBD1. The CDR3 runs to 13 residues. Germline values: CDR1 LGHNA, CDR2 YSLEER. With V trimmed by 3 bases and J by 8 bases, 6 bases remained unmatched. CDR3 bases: TGCGCCAGCAGCCAGAGAGGGGGCGGAGAAGCTTTCTTT. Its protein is CASSQRGGGEAFF.

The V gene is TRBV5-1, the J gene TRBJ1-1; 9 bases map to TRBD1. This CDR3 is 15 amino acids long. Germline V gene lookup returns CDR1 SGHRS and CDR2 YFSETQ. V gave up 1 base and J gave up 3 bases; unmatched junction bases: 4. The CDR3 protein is CASSLPWTGDTEAFF. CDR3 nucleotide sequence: TGCGCCAGCAGCTTGCCTTGGACAGGGGACACTGAAGCTTTCTTT.

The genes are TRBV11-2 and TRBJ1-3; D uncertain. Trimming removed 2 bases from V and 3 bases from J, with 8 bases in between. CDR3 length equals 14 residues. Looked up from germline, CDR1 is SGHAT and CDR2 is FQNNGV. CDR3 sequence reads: CASSLSQFGNTIYF. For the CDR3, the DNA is TGTGCCAGCAGCTTAAGTCAGTTTGGAAACACCATATATTTT.

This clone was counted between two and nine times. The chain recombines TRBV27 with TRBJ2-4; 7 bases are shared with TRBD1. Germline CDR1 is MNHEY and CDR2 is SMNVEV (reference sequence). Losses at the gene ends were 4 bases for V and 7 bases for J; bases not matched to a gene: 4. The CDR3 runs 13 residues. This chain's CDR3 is CASSSTGWNIQYF. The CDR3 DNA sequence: TGTGCCAGCAGTTCGACAGGGTGGAACATTCAGTACTTC.

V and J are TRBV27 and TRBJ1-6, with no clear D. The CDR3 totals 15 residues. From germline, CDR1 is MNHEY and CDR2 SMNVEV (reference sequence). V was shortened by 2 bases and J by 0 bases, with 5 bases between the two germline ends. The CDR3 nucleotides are TGTGCCAGCAGTTTAGGGAGCTCCTATAATTCACCCCTCCACTTT. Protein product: CASSLGSSYNSPLHF.

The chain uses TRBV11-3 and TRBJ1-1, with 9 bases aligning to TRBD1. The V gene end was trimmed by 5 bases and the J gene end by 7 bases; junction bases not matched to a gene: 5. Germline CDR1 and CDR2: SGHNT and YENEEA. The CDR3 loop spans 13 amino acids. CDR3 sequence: CASSRGTGLEAFF. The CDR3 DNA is TGTGCCAGCAGCAGAGGGACAGGGCTTGAAGCTTTCTTT. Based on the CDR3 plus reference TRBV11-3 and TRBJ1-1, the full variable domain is EAGVVQSPRYKIIEKKQPVAFWCNPISGHNTLYWYLQNLGQGPELLIRYENEEAVDDSQLPKDRFSAERLKGVDSTLKIQPAELGDSAVYLCASSRGTGLEAFFGQGTRLTVV.

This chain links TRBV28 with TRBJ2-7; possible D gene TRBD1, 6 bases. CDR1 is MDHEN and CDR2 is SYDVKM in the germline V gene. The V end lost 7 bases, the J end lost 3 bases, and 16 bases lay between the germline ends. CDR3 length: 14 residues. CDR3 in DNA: TGTGCCAGCACCCAGGGTGACAGGAGCTACGAGCAGTACTTC. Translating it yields CASTQGDRSYEQYF.

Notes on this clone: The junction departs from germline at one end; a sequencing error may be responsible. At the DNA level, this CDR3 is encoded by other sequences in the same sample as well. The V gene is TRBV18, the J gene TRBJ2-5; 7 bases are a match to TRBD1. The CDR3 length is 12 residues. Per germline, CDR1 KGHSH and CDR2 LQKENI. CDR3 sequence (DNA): TGTGCCAGCTCTCCACAGGGGGAGACCCAGTACTTC. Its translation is CASSPQGETQYF.

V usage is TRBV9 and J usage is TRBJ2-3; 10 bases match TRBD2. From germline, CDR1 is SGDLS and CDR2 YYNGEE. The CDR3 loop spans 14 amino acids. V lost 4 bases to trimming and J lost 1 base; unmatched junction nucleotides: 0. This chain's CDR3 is CASSLAGGTDTQYF. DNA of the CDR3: TGTGCCAGCAGCCTAGCGGGGGGCACAGATACGCAGTATTTT.

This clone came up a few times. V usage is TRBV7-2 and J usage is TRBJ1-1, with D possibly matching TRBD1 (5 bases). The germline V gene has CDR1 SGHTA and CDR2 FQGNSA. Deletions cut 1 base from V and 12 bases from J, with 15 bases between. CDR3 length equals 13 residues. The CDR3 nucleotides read TGTGCCAGCAGCTTAGACTACAGGATCGAGTCTTTCTTT. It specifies CASSLDYRIESFF.

The CDR3 bases are TGCAGCGCGACGACTAGCGGGGGAGAGACCCAGTACTTC. Its protein product is CSATTSGGETQYF. The chain links TRBV29-1 to TRBJ2-5; TRBD2 aligns across 12 bases. The CDR3 contains 13 residues. CDR1 and CDR2 (germline): SQVTM, ANQGSEA. The J segment lost 4 bases and the V segment lost 7 bases, leaving 4 bases of the junction unmatched.

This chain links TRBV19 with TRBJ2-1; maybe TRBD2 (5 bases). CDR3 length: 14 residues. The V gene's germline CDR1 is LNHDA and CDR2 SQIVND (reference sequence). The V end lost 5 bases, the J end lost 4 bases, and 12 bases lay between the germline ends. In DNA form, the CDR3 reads TGTGCCAGTAGTTCCCCGGGGTTTTACAATGAGCAGTTCTTC. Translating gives CASSSPGFYNEQFF. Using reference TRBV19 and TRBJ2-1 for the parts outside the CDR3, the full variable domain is DGGITQSPKYLFRKEGQNVTLSCEQNLNHDAMYWYRQDPGQGLRLIYYSQIVNDFQKGDIAEGYSVSREKKESFPLTVTSAQKNPTAFYLCASSSPGFYNEQFFGPGTRLTVL.

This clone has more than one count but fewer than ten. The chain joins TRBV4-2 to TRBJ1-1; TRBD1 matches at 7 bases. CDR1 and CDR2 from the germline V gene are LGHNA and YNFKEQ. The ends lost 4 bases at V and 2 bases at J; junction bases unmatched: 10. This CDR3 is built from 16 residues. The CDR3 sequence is CASSRISTGSNTEAFF. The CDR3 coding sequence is TGTGCCAGCAGCCGGATCTCGACAGGGTCAAACACTGAAGCTTTCTTT.

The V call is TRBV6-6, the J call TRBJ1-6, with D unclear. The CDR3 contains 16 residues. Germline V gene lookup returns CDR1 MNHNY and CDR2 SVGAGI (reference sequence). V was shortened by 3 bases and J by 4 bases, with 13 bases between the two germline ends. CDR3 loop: CASSYPPEPYNSPLHF. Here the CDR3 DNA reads TGTGCCAGCAGTTATCCCCCGGAGCCTTATAATTCACCCCTCCACTTT.

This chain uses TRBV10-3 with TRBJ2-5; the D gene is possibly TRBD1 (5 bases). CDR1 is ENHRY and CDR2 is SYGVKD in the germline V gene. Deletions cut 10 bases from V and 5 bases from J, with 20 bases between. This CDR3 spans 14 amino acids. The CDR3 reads CATRPTDSRETQYF. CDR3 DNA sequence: TGTGCCACCCGGCCGACCGACAGCCGCGAGACCCAGTACTTC.

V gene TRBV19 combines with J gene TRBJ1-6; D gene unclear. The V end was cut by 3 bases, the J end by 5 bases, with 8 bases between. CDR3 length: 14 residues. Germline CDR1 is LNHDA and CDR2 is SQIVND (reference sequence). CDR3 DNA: TGTGCCAGTAGTATGGACTTAAATAATTCACCCCTCCACTTT. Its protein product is CASSMDLNNSPLHF.

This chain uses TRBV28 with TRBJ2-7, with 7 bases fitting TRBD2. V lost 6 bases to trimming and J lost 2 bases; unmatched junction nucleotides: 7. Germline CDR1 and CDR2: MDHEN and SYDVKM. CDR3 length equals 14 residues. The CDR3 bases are TGTGCCAGCAGCGAACAGGCGGGAGCCTACGAGCAGTACTTC. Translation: CASSEQAGAYEQYF. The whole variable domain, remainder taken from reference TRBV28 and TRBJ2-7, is DVKVTQSSRYLVKRTGEKVFLECVQDMDHENMFWYRQDPGLGLRLIYFSYDVKMKEKGDIPEGYSVSREKKERFSLILESASTNQTSMYLCASSEQAGAYEQYFGPGTRLTVT.

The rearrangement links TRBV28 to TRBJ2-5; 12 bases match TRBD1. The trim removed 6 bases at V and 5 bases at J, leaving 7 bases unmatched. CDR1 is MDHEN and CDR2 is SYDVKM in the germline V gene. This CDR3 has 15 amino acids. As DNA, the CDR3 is TGTGCCAGCAGCACCGGGACAGGGGGCGGGGAGACCCAGTACTTC. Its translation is CASSTGTGGGETQYF. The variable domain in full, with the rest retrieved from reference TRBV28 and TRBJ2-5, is DVKVTQSSRYLVKRTGEKVFLECVQDMDHENMFWYRQDPGLGLRLIYFSYDVKMKEKGDIPEGYSVSREKKERFSLILESASTNQTSMYLCASSTGTGGGETQYFGPGTRLLVL.